These T cell receptor beta chains were read from a single sample in a study of shared clonotypes between healthy human individuals. Profiling relied on immunoSEQ multiplex PCR, and the TCRdb table lists in-frame clones only, not all of them. This table has around 510,000 clones, 90% to 97% appearing once. Input material: naive CD4+ T cells sorted from blood. These receptors all stem from a young woman in good health. Each CDR3 is given with its conserved first and last residue. A D gene is named only where the DNA matches it firmly. Clone size is shown for a subset of rows, as once, few, many or a class of expanded clone.

length,D,size,J,V,DNA,CDR3
14,.,.,TRBJ1-3,TRBV5-4,TGTGCCAGCAGCTTGCCAGGTTCTGGAAACACCATATATTTT,CASSLPGSGNTIYF
15,TRBD2,.,TRBJ2-5,TRBV2,TGTGCCAGCAGTGGGGTAGCGGGGCCCCAAGAGACCCAGTACTTC,CASSGVAGPQETQYF
15,TRBD2,.,TRBJ2-7,TRBV19,TGTGCCAGTACCAAGGGACTAGCGGGAGAGGAAGAGCAGTACTTC,CASTKGLAGEEEQYF
13,.,.,TRBJ2-7,TRBV6-1,TGTGCCAGCAGTTGGGAGCTACCTCAGACGCAGTACTTC,CASSWELPQTQYF
15,.,.,TRBJ2-7,TRBV6-6,TGTGCCAGCTCTCGACAAGCGGAGATTACCTACGAGCAGTACTTC,CASSRQAEITYEQYF
16,.,.,TRBJ1-3,TRBV11-2,TGTGCCAGCAGACTAGCGGGAGACCTCTCTGGAAACACCATATATTTT,CASRLAGDLSGNTIYF
16,.,.,TRBJ2-7,TRBV27,TGTGCCAGCAGTCAGATAAAAACAGGGTTCTCCTACGAGCAGTACTTC,CASSQIKTGFSYEQYF
15,.,.,TRBJ2-7,TRBV28,TGTGCCAGCAGACAGGGACGTGTAAAATCCTACGAGCAGTACTTC,CASRQGRVKSYEQYF
14,TRBD1,.,TRBJ1-2,TRBV6-4,TGTGCCAGCAGCGAAACAGGGGGAAACTATGGCTACACCTTC,CASSETGGNYGYTF
16,.,.,TRBJ2-1,TRBV11-2,TGTGCCAGCAGCTTATGGGGCCAAAGCTCCTACAATGAGCAGTTCTTC,CASSLWGQSSYNEQFF
13,.,.,TRBJ2-3,TRBV6-1,TGTGCCAGCAGTGGTAGCCTCACAGATACGCAGTATTTT,CASSGSLTDTQYF
15,.,.,TRBJ2-5,TRBV11-2,TGTGCCAGCAGCTTACAGGGCGCCCTCGGTGAGACCCAGTACTTC,CASSLQGALGETQYF
13,.,.,TRBJ2-7,TRBV4-1,TGCGCCAGCAGCCAAGATTACCTCCCCGAGCAGTACTTC,CASSQDYLPEQYF
14,.,.,TRBJ2-7,TRBV10-3,TGTGCCATCAGTGGGACCCCGGTCGCCTACGAGCAGTACTTC,CAISGTPVAYEQYF
15,.,.,TRBJ2-7,TRBV7-6,TGTGCCAGCAGCTTAGGGATCCAGGGGTCGTCCGAGCAGTACTTC,CASSLGIQGSSEQYF
16,.,.,TRBJ2-1,TRBV5-1,TGCGCCAGCAGCTCCGGGTCGGGCGAGCCCTACAATGAGCAGTTCTTC,CASSSGSGEPYNEQFF
15,.,.,TRBJ2-7,TRBV11-3,TGTGCCAGCAGCGGGGGCCTAGCGAACTCCTACGAGCAGTACTTC,CASSGGLANSYEQYF
11,.,.,TRBJ2-3,TRBV7-2,TGTGCCAGCAGCTCGGAAGGTACGCAGTATTTT,CASSSEGTQYF
15,.,.,TRBJ1-5,TRBV5-6,TGTGCCAGCAGCCCCGGAGACAGAAGGAATCAGCCCCAGCATTTT,CASSPGDRRNQPQHF
18,TRBD2,.,TRBJ2-7,TRBV19,TGTGCCAGTAGTTCGGGCCGCATATCTAGCGGGAAAGGCTACGAGCAGTACTTC,CASSSGRISSGKGYEQYF
13,.,.,TRBJ2-5,TRBV10-3,TGTGCCATCAGGACCCAATCGGAAGAGACCCAGTACTTC,CAIRTQSEETQYF
12,TRBD1,once,TRBJ2-4,TRBV19,TGTGCCTGCGGACAGGGCCAAAACATTCAGTACTTC,CACGQGQNIQYF
14,TRBD2,.,TRBJ2-1,TRBV30,TGTGCCTGGAGTGAGGGCGGGAGCCACAATGAGCAGTTCTTC,CAWSEGGSHNEQFF
18,TRBD2,.,TRBJ2-1,TRBV28,TGTGCCAGCAGTTCACAACGACTAGCGGGAGGCCCCTACAATGAGCAGTTCTTC,CASSSQRLAGGPYNEQFF
13,.,.,TRBJ2-7,TRBV28,TGTGCCAGCAGTTTACCGGGTCCAGGGGAGCAGTACTTC,CASSLPGPGEQYF
12,.,.,TRBJ2-3,TRBV10-1,TGCGCCAGCAGTGTTAGCACAGATACGCAGTATTTT,CASSVSTDTQYF
12,.,.,TRBJ1-1,TRBV18,TGTGCCAGCTCACCAACGAACACTGAAGCTTTCTTT,CASSPTNTEAFF
14,TRBD2,once,TRBJ2-5,TRBV5-6,TGTGCCAGCAGCTTGTTACTAGCGGGAGAGACCCAGTACTTC,CASSLLLAGETQYF
16,.,.,TRBJ2-1,TRBV6-6,TGTGCCAGCAGCCCGAGCCTAAACAGGGCCTACAATGAGCAGTTCTTC,CASSPSLNRAYNEQFF
15,.,.,TRBJ1-5,TRBV7-8,TGTGCCAGCAGCCCGACAGAGTTAAACAATCAGCCCCAGCATTTT,CASSPTELNNQPQHF
14,TRBD1,.,TRBJ1-3,TRBV28,TGTGCCAGCAGTACAGGGGCCTCTGGAAACACCATATATTTT,CASSTGASGNTIYF
14,.,few,TRBJ1-2,TRBV18,TGTGCCAGCTCACCATCTCCAGGCGACTATGGCTACACCTTC,CASSPSPGDYGYTF
16,TRBD1,.,TRBJ2-3,TRBV7-7,TGTGCCAGCAGCAGAGGGACAGACTCCCGCACAGATACGCAGTATTTT,CASSRGTDSRTDTQYF
16,.,.,TRBJ2-1,TRBV21-1,TGTGCCAGCGGACGCCATCCGGGACTAGTCTTCCGGGAGCAGTTCTTC,CASGRHPGLVFREQFF
15,.,.,TRBJ2-3,TRBV10-3,TGTGCCATCAGTGATGTTTCGAGCTTCACAGATACGCAGTATTTT,CAISDVSSFTDTQYF
16,TRBD2,.,TRBJ2-2,TRBV6-1,TGTGCCAGCAGTGACCTACTAGCGGGAGGGGTCGGGGAGCTGTTTTTT,CASSDLLAGGVGELFF
12,.,.,TRBJ2-7,TRBV30,TGTGCCCATTCTAGGGGTGGGGACGAGCAGTACTTC,CAHSRGGDEQYF
16,.,.,TRBJ1-2,TRBV19,TGTGCCAGTAGGTTTAGAGAACAGGGAATGGACTATGGCTACACCTTC,CASRFREQGMDYGYTF
19,TRBD1,once,TRBJ1-1,TRBV2,TGTGCCAGCAGTGCCCCCGTTGGACCGGGACAGGGGGTTCGGACTGAAGCTTTCTTT,CASSAPVGPGQGVRTEAFF
14,TRBD1,.,TRBJ1-4,TRBV6-1,TGTGCCAGCAGGACAGGGGGCTGGGATGAAAAACTGTTTTTT,CASRTGGWDEKLFF
14,.,.,TRBJ2-1,TRBV5-4,TGTGCCAGCAGCCCGTCGGGGGTTAGGAATGAGCAGTTCTTC,CASSPSGVRNEQFF
12,.,.,TRBJ2-4,TRBV2,TGTGCCAGCGGAGGGACGGCAAATATTCAGTACTTC,CASGGTANIQYF
13,.,.,TRBJ1-1,TRBV6-5,TGTGCCAGCAGTTACCTGACAGGCACTGAAGCTTTCTTT,CASSYLTGTEAFF
14,.,.,TRBJ2-7,TRBV9,TGTGCCAGCAGCGAAACAGGGAGCTTCTACGAGCAGTACTTC,CASSETGSFYEQYF
13,TRBD1,.,TRBJ1-1,TRBV19,TGTGCCAGTAGCGTACCGACAGGGCCTGAAGCTTTCTTT,CASSVPTGPEAFF
16,TRBD2,.,TRBJ2-7,TRBV7-9,TGTGCCAGCAGCTTACGCCGGAGCGGGAGCACCTACGAGCAGTACTTC,CASSLRRSGSTYEQYF
18,.,.,TRBJ2-7,TRBV27,TGTGCCAGCAGAGGAACCGGCGGTTTGGGGGAGAGGCGCTACGAGCAGTACTTC,CASRGTGGLGERRYEQYF
16,TRBD2,.,TRBJ2-3,TRBV7-2,TGTGCCAGCAGTCGACTAGCGGGGGGATTCACAGATACGCAGTATTTT,CASSRLAGGFTDTQYF
15,TRBD2,.,TRBJ2-7,TRBV9,TGTGCCAGCAGCTCCCTAACTAGCGGGGTTGGGGAGCAGTACTTC,CASSSLTSGVGEQYF
16,.,.,TRBJ1-5,TRBV19,TGTGCCAGTAGCCCGGGGGCAGGGGACCCCAATCAGCCCCAGCATTTT,CASSPGAGDPNQPQHF